This T cell receptor (beta chain) is from a study of T cells in Graves' hyperthyroidism and ophthalmopathy. RNA transcripts were the template for amplifying TCR beta CDR3 regions. Using the HTBI primer set, a first-round RT-PCR was run on the TCR CDR3. MiXCR was run by TCRdb on the multiplex PCR reads, yielding one entry per CDR3 protein. The sample lists nearly 600,000 distinct CDR3 sequences, approximately 15% occurring once. This clonotype was detected a few times. The V end was cut by 3 bases, the J end by 4 bases, with 12 bases between. Per germline, CDR1 SGHVS and CDR2 FQNEAQ. This CDR3 spans 14 amino acids. Uncontrolled infection, other autoimmune disease, pregnancy and lactation each barred patients from inclusion. Over 8 ml fresh peripheral blood yielded the PBMCs.

The chain is built from TRBV7-8 and TRBJ1-2, with a possible D match to TRBD1 (5 bases). The sequenced sample was blood. The origin of this receptor is a young woman with Graves' ophthalmopathy. The CDR3 region is CASSFRDGIYGYTF. In nucleotides, the CDR3 is TGTGCCAGCAGCTTCCGGGACGGAATCTATGGCTACACCTTC.